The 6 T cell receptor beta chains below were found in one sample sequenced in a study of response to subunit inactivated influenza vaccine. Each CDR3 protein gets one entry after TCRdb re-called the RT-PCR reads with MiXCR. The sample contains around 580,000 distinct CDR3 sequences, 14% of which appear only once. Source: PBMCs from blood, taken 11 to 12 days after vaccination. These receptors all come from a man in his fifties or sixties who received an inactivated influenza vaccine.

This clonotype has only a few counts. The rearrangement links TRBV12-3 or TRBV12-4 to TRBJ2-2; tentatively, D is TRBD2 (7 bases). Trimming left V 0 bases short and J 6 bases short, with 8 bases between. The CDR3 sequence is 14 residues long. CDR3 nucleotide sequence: TGTGCCAGCAGTTTAGCGGGGGGGCCCGGGGAGCTGTTTTTT. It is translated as CASSLAGGPGELFF.

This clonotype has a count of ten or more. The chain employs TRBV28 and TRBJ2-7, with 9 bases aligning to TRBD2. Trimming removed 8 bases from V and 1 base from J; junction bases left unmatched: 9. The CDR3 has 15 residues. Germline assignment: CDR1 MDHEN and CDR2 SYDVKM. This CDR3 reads CASGRSGSGSYEQYF. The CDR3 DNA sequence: TGTGCCAGCGGACGTAGCGGGAGCGGGTCCTACGAGCAGTACTTC.

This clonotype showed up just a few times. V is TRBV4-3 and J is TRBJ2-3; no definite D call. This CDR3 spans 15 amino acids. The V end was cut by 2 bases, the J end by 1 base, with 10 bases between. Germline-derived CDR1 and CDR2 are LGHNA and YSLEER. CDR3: CASSQLWAGTDTQYF. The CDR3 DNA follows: TGCGCCAGCAGCCAACTTTGGGCAGGCACAGATACGCAGTATTTT.

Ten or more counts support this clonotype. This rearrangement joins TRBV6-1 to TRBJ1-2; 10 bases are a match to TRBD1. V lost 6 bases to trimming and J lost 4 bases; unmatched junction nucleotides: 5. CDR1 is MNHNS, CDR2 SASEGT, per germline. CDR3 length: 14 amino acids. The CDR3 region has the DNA TGTGCCAGCAGAAGGGACAGGGGATCCTATGGCTACACCTTC. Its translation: CASRRDRGSYGYTF.

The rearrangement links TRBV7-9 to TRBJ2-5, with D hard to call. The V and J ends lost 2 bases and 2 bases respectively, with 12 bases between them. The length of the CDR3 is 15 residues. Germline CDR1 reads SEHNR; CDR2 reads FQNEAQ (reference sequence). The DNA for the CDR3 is TGTGCCAGCAGCTTATCGGCACCAGTTCAAGAGACCCAGTACTTC. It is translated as CASSLSAPVQETQYF.

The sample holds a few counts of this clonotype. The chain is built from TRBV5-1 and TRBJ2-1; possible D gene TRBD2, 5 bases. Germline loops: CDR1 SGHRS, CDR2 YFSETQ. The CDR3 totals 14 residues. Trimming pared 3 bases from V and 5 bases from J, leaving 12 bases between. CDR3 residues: CASSSVGENNEQFF. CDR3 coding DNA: TGCGCCAGCAGCTCAGTGGGAGAGAACAATGAGCAGTTCTTC.